This T cell receptor beta chain was profiled in a study of T-cell reconstitution after alpha-beta-depleted transplantation in children. CDR1 is SNHLY and CDR2 is FYNNEI in the germline V gene. The CDR3 extends over 13 amino acids. Unmatched junction bases numbered 4, after V lost 6 bases and J lost 6 bases. Preparation of the TCRbeta library involved a method that used unique molecular identifiers. TCRdb reprocessed the PCR reads via MiXCR and lists one record per CDR3 protein. The table includes around 200,000 distinct CDR3 sequences, approximately 10% detected once. The chain recombines TRBV2 with TRBJ2-7; 11 bases align to TRBD1. The input for sequencing was PBMCs from the stem cell graft donor, taken from the stem cell graft. This receptor was taken from a human donor who donated a stem cell graft to a child with acute lymphoblastic leukemia. In DNA form, the CDR3 reads TGTGCCAGCAGGGGACAGGGGGAGGGCGAGCAGTACTTC. Its protein is CASRGQGEGEQYF.